This T cell receptor (beta chain) was retrieved from a study of regulatory T cells in long-lasting Graves disease. Study context: For a period under 3 months, newly diagnosed Graves' patients had taken antithyroid drugs. Study-level points and caveats: With a small sample size, accuracy may have been reduced.

This CDR3 comprises 13 residues. The ends were cut back, 3 bases at V and 5 bases at J, with 10 bases in the middle. The germline V gene has CDR1 GTSNPN and CDR2 SVGIG (reference sequence). This clonotype was seen at least ten times. The antigen is unknown. As to time point: newly diagnosed GD, antithyroid drugs for less than 3 months. Making the TCR library involved RNA that had been extracted from PBMCs. The TCR beta library used iRepertoire HTBI primers with Arm-PCR amplification of CDR3. Via MiXCR, TCRdb re-called the multiplex PCR reads, giving one row per CDR3 protein. The top ten clones hold 12% of a sample with about 560,000 distinct CDR3 sequences, around 15% of them seen once. The same sample was also used in a study of T cells in Graves' hyperthyroidism and ophthalmopathy. That work states: With the HTBI primer set, the TCR CDR3 went through a first round of RT-PCR.

The TCR comes from a man aged 18 to 35 with Graves disease. The specimen was peripheral blood mononuclear cells (PBMCs), collected at new diagnosis, from a patient treated with antithyroid drugs. The chain couples TRBV30 to TRBJ2-2; D gene uncertain. This CDR3 is CAWSVDRTGELFF. CDR3 DNA sequence: TGTGCCTGGAGCGTTGACCGTACCGGGGAGCTGTTTTTT.